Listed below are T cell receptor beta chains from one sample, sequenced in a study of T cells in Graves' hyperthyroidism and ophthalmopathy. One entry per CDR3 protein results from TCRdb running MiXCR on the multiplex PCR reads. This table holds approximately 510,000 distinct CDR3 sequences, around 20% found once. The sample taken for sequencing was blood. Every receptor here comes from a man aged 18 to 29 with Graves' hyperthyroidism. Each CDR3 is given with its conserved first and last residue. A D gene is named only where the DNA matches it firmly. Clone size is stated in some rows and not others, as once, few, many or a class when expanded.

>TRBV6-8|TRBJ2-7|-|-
CASSYSPGHGQKGYF
TGTGCCAGCAGTTACTCCCCGGGACATGGCCAAAAGGGGTACTTC
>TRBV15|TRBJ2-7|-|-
CATSRARGSYEQYF
TGTGCCACCAGCAGAGCCAGGGGTTCCTACGAGCAGTACTTC
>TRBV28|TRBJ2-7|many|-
CASSLTGLTEQYF
TGTGCCAGCAGTTTAACAGGGCTAACGGAGCAGTACTTC
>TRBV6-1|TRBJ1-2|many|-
CASSEGGLGNYGYTF
TGTGCCAGCAGTGAAGGGGGCTTAGGGAACTATGGCTACACCTTC
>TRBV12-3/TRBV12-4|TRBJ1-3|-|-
CASSFHRANSGNTIYF
TGTGCCAGCAGTTTCCACAGGGCAAACTCTGGAAACACCATATATTTT
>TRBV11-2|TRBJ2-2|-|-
CASNPRATGELFF
TGTGCCAGCAACCCTCGGGCCACCGGGGAGCTGTTTTTT
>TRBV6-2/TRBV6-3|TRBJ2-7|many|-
CASSYSSGRGYEQYF
TGTGCCAGCAGTTACTCATCAGGTCGAGGCTACGAGCAGTACTTC
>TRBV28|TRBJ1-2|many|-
CASSLVGRAGGDYGYTF
TGTGCCAGCAGTTTAGTAGGGAGGGCTGGGGGCGACTATGGCTACACCTTC
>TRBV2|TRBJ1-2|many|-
CASSETGRGYTF
TGTGCCAGCAGTGAGACAGGTCGTGGCTACACCTTC
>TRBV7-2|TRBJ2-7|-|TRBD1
CASSLAIFDRSINRGEQYF
TGTGCCAGCAGCTTAGCTATCTTCGACCGATCAATAAACAGGGGCGAGCAGTACTTC
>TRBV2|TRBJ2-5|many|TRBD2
CASSERLAVSQETQYF
TGTGCCAGCAGTGAACGGCTAGCGGTATCCCAAGAGACCCAGTACTTC
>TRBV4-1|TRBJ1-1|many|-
CASSSPPVSTEAFF
TGCGCCAGCAGCTCCCCTCCTGTGAGCACTGAAGCTTTCTTT
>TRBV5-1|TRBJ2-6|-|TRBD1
CASSLTGGQAGANVLTF
TGCGCCAGCAGCTTGACAGGGGGCCAGGCTGGGGCCAACGTCCTGACTTTC